The present T cell receptor beta chain was sequenced within a study of CD8+ T cells in alopecia areata. The CDR3 consists of 13 residues. J gave up 5 bases and V 10 bases, and 8 bases lay outside the gene matches. Germline V CDR1 and CDR2: ENHRY, SYGVKD. As for treatment: oral pan-JAK inhibitor, 5-10 mg twice daily. RNA was isolated and reverse transcribed to cDNA, the sequencing template. The assay was immunoSEQ multiplex PCR, and TCRdb's table has in-frame clones only and misses some. The sample holds about 120,000 clones, more than 45% seen once. This TCR was sampled from a human donor with alopecia areata. Here the sequenced sample was CD4+ T cells sorted from blood, taken at week 4, from a patient treated with tofacitinib. The chain employs TRBV10-3 and TRBJ2-5; 9 nucleotides match TRBD1. CDR3 in DNA: TGTGCCAGCCGACAGGGGGATTGGGAGACCCAGTACTTC. Translated: CASRQGDWETQYF.